The T cell receptor (beta chain) under discussion was sequenced for a study of identical twins. CDR3 length: 11 amino acids. CDR1 SNHLY and CDR2 FYNNEI come from the germline V gene. The V gene lost 6 bases and the J gene lost 2 bases, with 4 bases spanning the gap. Each CDR3 protein gets one entry after TCRdb re-called the 5' RACE reads with MiXCR. The sample contains fewer than 250,000 distinct CDR3 sequences, about a tenth of which appear only once. This clonotype was observed at least ten times. This clonotype was obtained from a woman aged 18-29 years in good health. The V gene is TRBV2, the J gene TRBJ2-5; D is unresolved. Sequenced sample: memory (CD45RO+) T cells sorted from blood. The CDR3 is CASSRQETQYF. The CDR3 DNA follows: TGTGCCAGCAGCCGACAAGAGACCCAGTACTTC.